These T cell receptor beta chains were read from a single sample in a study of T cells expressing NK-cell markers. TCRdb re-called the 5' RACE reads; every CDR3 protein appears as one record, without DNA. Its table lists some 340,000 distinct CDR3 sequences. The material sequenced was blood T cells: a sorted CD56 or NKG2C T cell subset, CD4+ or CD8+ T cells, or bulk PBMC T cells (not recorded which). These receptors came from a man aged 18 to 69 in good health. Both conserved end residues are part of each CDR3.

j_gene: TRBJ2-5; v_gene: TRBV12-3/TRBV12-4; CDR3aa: CASSLRGARETQYF
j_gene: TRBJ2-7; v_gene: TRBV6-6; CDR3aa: CATNRDSYYEQYF
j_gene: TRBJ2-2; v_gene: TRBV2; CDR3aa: CASSRTFTGELFF
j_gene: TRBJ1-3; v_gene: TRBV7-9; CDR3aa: CASSRIGTLSSGNTIYF
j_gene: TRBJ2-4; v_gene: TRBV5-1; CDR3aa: CASSLDLAHIQYF
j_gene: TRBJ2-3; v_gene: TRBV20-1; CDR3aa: CSARDETRVSQNPTQYF
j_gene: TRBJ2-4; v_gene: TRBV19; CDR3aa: CASSIGLTLAKNIQYF
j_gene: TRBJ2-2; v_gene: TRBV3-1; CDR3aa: CASSQGQLSSSGELFF
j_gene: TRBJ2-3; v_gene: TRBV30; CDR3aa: CAWSVPRDTQYF
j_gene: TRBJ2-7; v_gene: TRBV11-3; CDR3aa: CASSPGRSGHEQYF
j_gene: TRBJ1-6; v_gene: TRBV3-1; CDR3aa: CASSQVSANSPLHF
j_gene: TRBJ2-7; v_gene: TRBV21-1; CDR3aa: CASSKVRVQSYEQYF
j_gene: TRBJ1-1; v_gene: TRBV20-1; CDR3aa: CSAVSSWGSTEAFF
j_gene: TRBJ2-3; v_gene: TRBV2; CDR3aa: CASRPPGTTTRTDTQYF
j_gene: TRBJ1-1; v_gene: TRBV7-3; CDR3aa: CASSLAPGQGAEAFF
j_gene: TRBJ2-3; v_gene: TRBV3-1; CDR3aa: CASSQGWTSYTDTQYF
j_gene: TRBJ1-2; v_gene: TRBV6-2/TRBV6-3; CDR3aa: CASRTKFGGEKLGYTF
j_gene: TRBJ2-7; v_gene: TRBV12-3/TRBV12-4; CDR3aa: CASGTSGTGAKNEQYF
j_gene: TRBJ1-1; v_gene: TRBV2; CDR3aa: CASSARTLRVNTEAFF
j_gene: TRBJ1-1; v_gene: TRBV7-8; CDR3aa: CASSLGTGALGTEAFF
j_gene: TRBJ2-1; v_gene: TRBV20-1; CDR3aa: CSAGTASYNEQFF
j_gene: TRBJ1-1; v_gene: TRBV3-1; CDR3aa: CASSLLGQGEGTEAFF
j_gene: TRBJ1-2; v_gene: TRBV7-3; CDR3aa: CASSLTAPGQGHPTF
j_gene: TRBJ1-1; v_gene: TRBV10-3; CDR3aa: CAISGADLGNTEAFF
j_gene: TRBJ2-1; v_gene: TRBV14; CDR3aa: CARIQGGNEQFF
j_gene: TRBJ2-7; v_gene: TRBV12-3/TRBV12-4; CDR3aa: CASTKGGQSYEQYF
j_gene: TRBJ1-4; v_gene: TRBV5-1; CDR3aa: CASSLGTGAANEKLFF
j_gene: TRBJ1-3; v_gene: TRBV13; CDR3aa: CASSLRFRSSGNTIYF
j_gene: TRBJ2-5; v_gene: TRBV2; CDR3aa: CASRKALETQYF
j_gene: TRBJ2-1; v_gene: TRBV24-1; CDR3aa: CATSDFPSTAGRFF
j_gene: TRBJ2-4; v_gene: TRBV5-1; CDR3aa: CASSLAGELDIQYF
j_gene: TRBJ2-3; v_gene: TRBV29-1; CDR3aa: CSVNKRTGILAQYF
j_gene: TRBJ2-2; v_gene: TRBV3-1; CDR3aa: CASSQGYGAGELFF
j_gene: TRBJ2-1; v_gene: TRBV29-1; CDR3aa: CSVEDPAGGYNEQFF
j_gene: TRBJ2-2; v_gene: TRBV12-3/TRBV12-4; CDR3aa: CASSSRRGAVGELFF
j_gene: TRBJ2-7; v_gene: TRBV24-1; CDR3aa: CATPGGGEYEQYF
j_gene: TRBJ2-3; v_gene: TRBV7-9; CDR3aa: CASSPPVRSRAADTQYF
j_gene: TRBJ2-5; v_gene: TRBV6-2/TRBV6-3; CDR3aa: CASSFRQGLRETQYF
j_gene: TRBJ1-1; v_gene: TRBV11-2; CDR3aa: CASSIAGTRMNTEAFF
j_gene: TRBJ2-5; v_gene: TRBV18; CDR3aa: CASSPPRKETQYF
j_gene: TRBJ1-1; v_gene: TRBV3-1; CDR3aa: CASSQGGLEAFF
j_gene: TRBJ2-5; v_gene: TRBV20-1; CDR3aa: CSANPGQKGETQYF